A single T cell receptor (beta chain) is shown here with its context. This sample stems from a study of control samples from healthy donors and cancer patients. Clones were read by immunoSEQ multiplex PCR, and TCRdb kept only the in-frame ones, dropping some. The sample has around 140,000 clones; about 90% are singletons. V shed 6 bases and J 3 bases; nucleotides not matched to a gene: 9. This CDR3 is built from 16 residues. CDR1 and CDR2 (germline): SGHTA, FQGNSA. V and J are TRBV7-2 and TRBJ2-1, with TRBD1 matching over 9 bases. The sample consisted of blood. The receptor comes from a woman between 45 and 65 years old in good health. The DNA for the CDR3 is TGTGCCAGCAGATTTAGGGGGACAGGGTTCTACAATGAGCAGTTCTTC. Its translation: CASRFRGTGFYNEQFF.